A selection of T cell receptor beta chains follows, all from one sample in a study of vaccination effects on CD4 cells after COVID-19. These TCRs' antigens remain unknown. Generated by immunoSEQ multiplex PCR, the TCRdb table keeps only in-frame clones and is missing some. In the table there are approximately 30,000 clones, roughly 74% of which are singletons. The specimen was CD4+ T cells from PBMCs cultured without peptide, collected after COVID-19 vaccination. These receptors were collected from a human donor who received a COVID-19 vaccine. Both conserved end residues are part of each CDR3. D genes are given only for firm matches. Only some rows state a clone size, as once, few, many or a class for expanded clones.

DNA	CDR3	size	V	J	D
TGTGCCAGCAGCTTAGACAGGGGTCATAATTCACCCCTCCACTTT	CASSLDRGHNSPLHF	NA	TRBV11-2	TRBJ1-6	NA
TGTGCCATCCGACCCCGGGACAGGGGGACGACTAACTATGGCTACACCTTC	CAIRPRDRGTTNYGYTF	NA	TRBV10-3	TRBJ1-2	TRBD1
TGTGCCAGCAGCTTAATTAGCCTAGCGGGAGGGTCTCTCTACAATGAGCAGTTCTTC	CASSLISLAGGSLYNEQFF	NA	TRBV11-2	TRBJ2-1	TRBD2
TGTGCCAGCAGTTTTTTGGGGATCGTGAGCAATCAGCCCCAGCATTTT	CASSFLGIVSNQPQHF	few	TRBV28	TRBJ1-5	NA
TGTGCCAGCAGCTTAGCGTTGTCAGGGTATGGCTACACCTTC	CASSLALSGYGYTF	few	TRBV7-2	TRBJ1-2	NA
TGTGCCAGTAGTATCAGCGGTAGCGGGTCCTACAATGAGCAGTTCTTC	CASSISGSGSYNEQFF	NA	TRBV19	TRBJ2-1	TRBD2
TGCGCCAGCAGGTATGAGCAGTTCTTC	CASRYEQFF	NA	TRBV10-1	TRBJ2-1	NA
TGTGCCAGCAGCTTAGCGATAGCCAGCTCTGGAAACACCATATATTTT	CASSLAIASSGNTIYF	few	TRBV7-2	TRBJ1-3	NA
TGTGCCAGCAGCGCGCGGGGGGGACAGGGGATTAACTATGGCTACACCTTC	CASSARGGQGINYGYTF	NA	TRBV7-8	TRBJ1-2	TRBD1
TGTGCCAGTAGTATCACAGGCGGGACGAACACCGGGGAGCTGTTTTTT	CASSITGGTNTGELFF	NA	TRBV19	TRBJ2-2	NA
TGCGCCAGCAGCCAAGATAGAGGCGGGGGGGCATCGCAGTTCTTC	CASSQDRGGGASQFF	NA	TRBV4-3	TRBJ2-1	TRBD2
TGTGCCAGCAGTGAATATGGCACCGGGGAGCTGTTTTTT	CASSEYGTGELFF	NA	TRBV25-1	TRBJ2-2	NA
TGTGCCAGCAGCGCCCCGACAGGGTTCGAGGGCTACACCTTC	CASSAPTGFEGYTF	NA	TRBV5-4	TRBJ1-2	TRBD1
TGCGCCAGCACGCGGGGGACGGGGATTTCACCCCTCCACTTT	CASTRGTGISPLHF	few	TRBV5-1	TRBJ1-6	NA
TGTGCCAGCAGCCAAGAGTCTTGGAGGACTGGAAACACCATATATTTT	CASSQESWRTGNTIYF	once	TRBV3-1/TRBV3-2	TRBJ1-3	NA
TGTGCCAGCAGCTTAGCGGGGGCAGGAGCAGATACGCAGTATTTT	CASSLAGAGADTQYF	NA	TRBV7-2	TRBJ2-3	NA
TGTGCCAGTAGGAGGACTAGCGGGGGCGAAGAGACCCAGTACTTC	CASRRTSGGEETQYF	once	TRBV19	TRBJ2-5	TRBD2
TGTGCCAGCAGCCAAGGCCCGTCTGACCCCGATGGCTACACCTTC	CASSQGPSDPDGYTF	NA	TRBV3-1/TRBV3-2	TRBJ1-2	NA
TGTGCCAGCAGTGGTAAGCGTTTAAGCTCCTACAATGAGCAGTTCTTC	CASSGKRLSSYNEQFF	NA	TRBV6-1	TRBJ2-1	NA
TGTGCCAGCAGCTTGGGGAGGGTCGCCACTAATGAAAAACTGTTTTTT	CASSLGRVATNEKLFF	NA	TRBV5-5	TRBJ1-4	NA
TGTGCCAGCAGCCGGACAGGGTTAGATGCCGGGGAGCTGTTTTTT	CASSRTGLDAGELFF	NA	TRBV2	TRBJ2-2	TRBD1
TGTGCCAGCAGCCCTACCCCCGACAGGGGGCTCTACGAGCAGTACTTC	CASSPTPDRGLYEQYF	NA	TRBV5-4	TRBJ2-7	TRBD1
TGCGCCAGCAGCTTGGTCGGGACCGATACGCAGTATTTT	CASSLVGTDTQYF	NA	TRBV5-1	TRBJ2-3	NA
TGTGCCAGCAGCCAAGATGAGGGCTCCTACAATGAGCAGTTCTTC	CASSQDEGSYNEQFF	NA	TRBV4-2	TRBJ2-1	NA
TGTGCCAGCAACCCACGGCCAGGGTCCCCTGGCGCTGAAGCTTTCTTT	CASNPRPGSPGAEAFF	NA	TRBV6-2/TRBV6-3	TRBJ1-1	NA
TGTGCCAGCAGCAAGGGACAGGGGAACTCCTACGAGCAGTACTTC	CASSKGQGNSYEQYF	NA	TRBV5-4	TRBJ2-7	TRBD1
TGTGCCAGCTCCCCAAGGACAGGGAAATTTAGTTCACCCCTCCACTTT	CASSPRTGKFSSPLHF	NA	TRBV18	TRBJ1-6	TRBD1
TGTGCCAGCAGCAGAGAAACTGGAAACACCATATATTTT	CASSRETGNTIYF	NA	TRBV13	TRBJ1-3	NA
TGTGCCTGGACCATGGACAGGGGAAACACCATATATTTT	CAWTMDRGNTIYF	few	TRBV30	TRBJ1-3	TRBD1
TGTGCCAGCAGCTTAATTTCCGGGGCAGGGACAGCTAACTATGGCTACACCTTC	CASSLISGAGTANYGYTF	NA	TRBV7-6	TRBJ1-2	TRBD1
TGTGCCAGCTCACCGACTGGGCAACCGGAGGTCTCCGGGGAGCTGTTTTTT	CASSPTGQPEVSGELFF	once	TRBV18	TRBJ2-2	NA
TGTGCCTGGGGAGGACAGAACACTGAAGCTTTCTTT	CAWGGQNTEAFF	few	TRBV30	TRBJ1-1	NA
TGTGCCAGCAGTTATGGGGCCTTGGAGCCCCAGCATTTT	CASSYGALEPQHF	NA	TRBV6-5	TRBJ1-5	NA
TGTGCCAGCAGCGGGGGGGCTTCTAACTATGGCTACACCTTC	CASSGGASNYGYTF	once	TRBV5-4	TRBJ1-2	NA
TGTGCCAGCAGTTTCCATAACACCGGGGAGCTGTTTTTT	CASSFHNTGELFF	NA	TRBV27	TRBJ2-2	NA
TGTGCCAGCAGTCAGCGGGAGGGGCCCAATGAGCAGTTCTTC	CASSQREGPNEQFF	NA	TRBV27	TRBJ2-1	TRBD2
TGCAGCGTTTGTGGGGGAGGCCTCACCCCCTCCTACAATGAGCAGTTCTTC	CSVCGGGLTPSYNEQFF	NA	TRBV29-1	TRBJ2-1	NA
TGTGCCAGCAGCCAAGGTCGTAAGGGGATGGGGACTGAAGCTTTCTTT	CASSQGRKGMGTEAFF	NA	TRBV3-1/TRBV3-2	TRBJ1-1	NA